The entry below describes one T cell receptor (beta chain). Source study methods: Quantification of nucleated cells was approximated via reference gene primer amplification. The table came from immunoSEQ multiplex PCR; TCRdb's copy has only in-frame clones and leaves some out. That table is the source of V, J and clone size, and D and trimming were worked out from the DNA. The table shows around 460,000 clones, with around nine tenths occurring only once. Enrollment of patients from Seattle took place during active infection, with longitudinal follow-up. Germline V lookup: CDR1 SGHNT, CDR2 YYREEE (reference sequence). This CDR3 spans 12 amino acids. V dropped 5 bases and J dropped 5 bases, with 10 bases sitting between them. The sample is drawn from a study of blood T cell repertoires in COVID-19. The overall study: Sample material is recorded as cDNA or gDNA derived from T cells, B-cell-depleted T cells, or PBMCs.

The chain links TRBV5-4 to TRBJ1-1; tentatively, D is TRBD1 (6 bases). Input material: peripheral blood. The source of this sequence is a young man with COVID-19, enrolled during active disease. CDR3 nucleotide sequence: TGTGCCAGCAGGGCACAGGGAACTGAAGCTTTCTTT. The encoded protein is CASRAQGTEAFF.